A single sample gave rise to the 20 T cell receptor beta chains below, sequenced in a study of blood T cell repertoires in COVID-19. Only in-frame clones appear in the TCRdb table, and some are missing; sequencing was by immunoSEQ multiplex PCR. Of around 94,000 clones in the sample, about 90% were seen once. Sequenced input: peripheral blood. The source of these receptors is a woman aged 50 to 65 with COVID-19, enrolled during active disease.

This chain connects TRBV4-2 to TRBJ1-2; D is possibly TRBD1 (5 bases). V was trimmed by 0 bases and J by 4 bases, leaving 21 bases between them. Germline CDR1 LGHNA, CDR2 YNFKEQ. CDR3 length equals 18 residues. This CDR3 is CASSQDPSGPPLGYGYTF. The DNA of the CDR3 is TGTGCCAGCAGCCAAGATCCGTCAGGGCCCCCTCTAGGCTATGGCTACACCTTC.

V is TRBV27 and J is TRBJ1-1; D not certain. This CDR3 has 15 amino acids. The V end was cut by 4 bases, the J end by 3 bases, with 15 bases between. CDR1 MNHEY and CDR2 SMNVEV come from the germline V gene (reference sequence). The CDR3 reads CASSSRSTYYTEAFF. CDR3 in DNA: TGTGCCAGCAGTTCCAGGTCAACTTATTACACTGAAGCTTTCTTT.

V gene TRBV9 combines with J gene TRBJ2-1; TRBD2 matches at 10 bases. After removal of 3 bases from V and 4 bases from J, the junction contained 4 bases not matched to a gene. The CDR3 length is 15 residues. Germline loops: CDR1 SGDLS, CDR2 YYNGEE. The DNA of the CDR3 is TGTGCCAGCAGCGCTTCTAGCGGGGGTTACAATGAGCAGTTCTTC. It encodes CASSASSGGYNEQFF.

The chain recombines TRBV7-6 with TRBJ1-2; D call uncertain. The CDR3 runs 18 residues. CDR1 is SGHVS and CDR2 is FNYEAQ in the germline V gene. Trimming took off 5 bases at V and 0 bases at J, with 22 bases between the two ends. The CDR3 nucleotides read TGTGCCAGCAGCCCGTCCCTTATTGCGGAAAAAGCTAACTATGGCTACACCTTC. Amino acids: CASSPSLIAEKANYGYTF.

The J gene is TRBJ1-2, the V gene TRBV7-2; 7 bases are a match to TRBD1. With 0 bases clipped from V and 4 bases from J, the junction kept 8 bases outside the gene matches. Looked up from germline, CDR1 is SGHTA and CDR2 is FQGNSA. CDR3 length: 16 amino acids. The CDR3 nucleotides are TGTGCCAGCAGCTTAGCAGGGGGCGAGGGTGGCTATGGCTACACCTTC. Translation gives CASSLAGGEGGYGYTF.

This clone was observed a handful of times. This chain joins TRBV7-7 and TRBJ2-7; no clear D gene. The germline V and J ends were trimmed by 5 bases and 3 bases, with 14 bases remaining between them. The CDR3 has 14 residues. Per germline, CDR1 SSHAT and CDR2 FNYEAQ (reference sequence). DNA of the CDR3: TGTGCCAGCAGCCTCGGCGGCGGAAACTACGAGCAGTACTTC. Its protein is CASSLGGGNYEQYF.

The chain links TRBV20-1 to TRBJ2-5; 9 bases map to TRBD2. V was clipped by 3 bases and J by 5 bases; unmatched bases: 13. CDR1 is DFQATT and CDR2 is SNEGSKA in the germline V gene (reference sequence). This CDR3 is built from 16 residues. CDR3 sequence (DNA): TGCAGTGCTAGTCGGTTTCCCTTGGCGGGGGGGGAGACCCAGTACTTC. Translating gives CSASRFPLAGGETQYF.

V and J are TRBV12-2 and TRBJ2-7; the D call in the table, TRBD1, was not verified against the DNA. TRBV12-2 is an annotated pseudogene. The CDR3 loop spans 16 amino acids. CDR3 bases: TGTGCAAGTCGTCTTTGGCCGGGACAGGGTTATAACGAGCAGTACTTC. Amino acid sequence: CASRLWPGQGYNEQYF.

This clone was counted a single time. V usage is TRBV3-1 (or the pseudogene TRBV3-2) and J usage is TRBJ2-4; a weak D match, TRBD2 (5 bases). The CDR3 is 15 residues long. V was shortened by 0 bases and J by 6 bases, with 12 bases between the two germline ends. Germline loops: CDR1 LGHDT, CDR2 YNNKEL (reference sequence). The CDR3 here is CASSQDGGPRNIQYF. CDR3 coding DNA: TGTGCCAGCAGCCAAGATGGAGGACCCAGAAACATTCAGTACTTC.

The chain links TRBV6-5 to TRBJ2-2; TRBD2 matches at 7 bases. Germline V gives CDR1 MNHEY, CDR2 SVGAGI. V shed 7 bases, J shed 5 bases, and the junction held 10 bases outside the gene matches. The length of the CDR3 is 15 residues. This CDR3 is CASTERWGGTGELFF. CDR3 coding DNA: TGTGCCAGCACCGAACGGTGGGGGGGGACCGGGGAGCTGTTTTTT.

The chain carries TRBV5-4 and TRBJ2-1, with a tentative D call TRBD2 (6 bases). Germline V gene sequence: CDR1 SGHNT, CDR2 YYREEE (reference sequence). Between the trimmed V and J ends, which lost 0 bases and 1 base, there was a span of 8 bases. The CDR3 runs 15 residues. CDR3 coding DNA: TGTGCCAGCAGCTTGGAAGGGACTTCCTACAATGAGCAGTTCTTC. The encoded protein is CASSLEGTSYNEQFF.

This clone was found once. V gene TRBV18 combines with J gene TRBJ2-7, with D perhaps matching TRBD1 (5 bases). This CDR3 region has 15 residues. The V end lost 0 bases, the J end lost 0 bases, and 9 bases lay between the germline ends. CDR1 and CDR2 from the germline V gene are KGHSH and LQKENI. The CDR3 sequence is CASSPPGGASYEQYF. The DNA for the CDR3 is TGTGCCAGCTCACCACCGGGTGGGGCCTCCTACGAGCAGTACTTC.

The CDR3 loop is CSASPSGGALETQYF. CDR3 coding DNA: TGCAGTGCTAGTCCCAGCGGGGGGGCCTTGGAGACCCAGTACTTC. V usage is TRBV20-1 and J usage is TRBJ2-5; 10 bases are a match to TRBD2. CDR1 DFQATT and CDR2 SNEGSKA come from the germline V gene (reference sequence). CDR3 length: 15 residues. Trimming cost V 3 bases and J 5 bases; bases outside gene matches: 9.

The V gene is TRBV18, the J gene TRBJ2-3; a possible D gene is TRBD1 (6 bases). V lost 1 base, J lost 0 bases, and 11 bases lay in between. The V gene's germline CDR1 is KGHSH and CDR2 LQKENI. This CDR3 is 16 amino acids long. The CDR3 spells CASSPLTGTSTDTQYF. The CDR3 bases are TGTGCCAGCTCACCACTGACAGGCACTAGCACAGATACGCAGTATTTT. Full variable domain (remainder filled in from reference TRBV18 and TRBJ2-3): NAGVMQNPRHLVRRRGQEARLRCSPMKGHSHVYWYRQLPEEGLKFMVYLQKENIIDESGMPKERFSAEFPKEGPSILRIQQVVRGDSAAYFCASSPLTGTSTDTQYFGPGTRLTVL.

V usage is TRBV7-2 and J usage is TRBJ1-2; TRBD1 might be the D (5 bases). The CDR3 contains 15 residues. CDR1 is SGHTA and CDR2 is FQGNSA in the germline V gene. The V and J ends lost 2 bases and 3 bases respectively, with 13 bases between them. The CDR3 loop is CASSLWEGRDYGYTF. The CDR3 bases are TGTGCCAGCAGCTTATGGGAGGGACGTGACTATGGCTACACCTTC.

This chain joins TRBV6-2 or TRBV6-3 and TRBJ1-5, with D maybe TRBD1 (6 bases). V was shortened by 2 bases and J by 5 bases, with 16 bases between the two germline ends. Germline V gives CDR1 MNHEY, CDR2 SVGEGT. The CDR3 is made up of 16 amino acids. In DNA form, the CDR3 reads TGTGCCAGCAGTTACGAGACACAGGGATCCCATCAGCCCCAGCATTTT. Amino acids: CASSYETQGSHQPQHF.

J is TRBJ2-1 and V is TRBV28; 8 positions agree with TRBD1. CDR3 length: 14 amino acids. After removal of 5 bases from V and 6 bases from J, the junction contained 6 bases not matched to a gene. Germline assignment: CDR1 MDHEN and CDR2 SYDVKM. CDR3 residues: CASSPLGQGNEQFF. CDR3 nucleotides: TGTGCCAGCAGTCCACTAGGACAGGGCAATGAGCAGTTCTTC.

The chain is built from TRBV5-1 and TRBJ2-2; 10 bases align to TRBD2. There are 16 residues in the CDR3. With V trimmed by 8 bases and J by 0 bases, 7 bases remained unmatched. Germline CDR1 SGHRS, CDR2 YFSETQ. CDR3 sequence reads: CASHSGLAANTGELFF. Written as DNA, the CDR3 is TGCGCCAGTCATAGTGGACTAGCGGCGAACACCGGGGAGCTGTTTTTT.

The chain has TRBV25-1 and TRBJ1-1, with D hard to call. Between the trimmed V and J ends, which lost 2 bases and 5 bases, there was a span of 6 bases. The CDR3 consists of 12 residues. Germline V gene data show CDR1 as MGHDK and CDR2 as SYGVNS. The CDR3 DNA reads TGTGCCAGCAGTGAACACTTGACTGAAGCTTTCTTT. This translates into CASSEHLTEAFF.

The chain uses TRBV30 and TRBJ1-5; D not resolved. Per the germline V gene, CDR1 is GTSNPN and CDR2 is SVGIG (reference sequence). Trimming took off 2 bases at V and 3 bases at J, with 8 bases between the two ends. The CDR3 contains 13 residues. This chain's CDR3 is CAWSLSNNQPQHF. Written as DNA, the CDR3 is TGTGCCTGGAGTTTGAGTAACAATCAGCCCCAGCATTTT.